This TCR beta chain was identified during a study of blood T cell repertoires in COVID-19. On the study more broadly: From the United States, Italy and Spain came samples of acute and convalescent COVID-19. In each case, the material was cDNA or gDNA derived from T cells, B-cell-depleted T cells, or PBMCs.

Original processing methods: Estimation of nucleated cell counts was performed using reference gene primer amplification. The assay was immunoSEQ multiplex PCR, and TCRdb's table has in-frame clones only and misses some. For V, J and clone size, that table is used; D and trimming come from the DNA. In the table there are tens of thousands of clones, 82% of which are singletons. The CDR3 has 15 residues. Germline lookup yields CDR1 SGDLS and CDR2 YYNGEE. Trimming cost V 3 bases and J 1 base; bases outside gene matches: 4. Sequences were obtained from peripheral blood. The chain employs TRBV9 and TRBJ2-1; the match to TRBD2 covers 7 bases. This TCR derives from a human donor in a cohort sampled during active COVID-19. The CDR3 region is CASSERGGSYNEQFF. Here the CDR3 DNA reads TGTGCCAGCAGCGAGCGGGGCGGGTCCTACAATGAGCAGTTCTTC.